This TCR beta chain was sequenced during a study of T cell responses to AZD1222 COVID-19 vaccine. General study results and limits: Donors were mostly white British, more females; clonal diversity possibly underestimated. Spike-specific TCR breadth and depth both grew after two AZD1222 doses.

Points on this clone: Its antigen is unidentified.

Using immunoSEQ multiplex PCR, the repertoire was profiled, and TCRdb retains in-frame clones only, with some absent. The sample carries approximately 93,000 clones, around 91% recorded once. CDR3 length: 14 amino acids. The germline V and J ends were trimmed by 2 bases and 4 bases, with 11 bases remaining between them. Per the germline V gene, CDR1 is LNHDA and CDR2 is SQIVND (reference sequence). Pooling covered second doses at about 4 or about 12 weeks. This sequence joins TRBV19 and TRBJ1-1; perhaps TRBD1 as D (6 bases). The clonotype comes from an adult who received the AZD1222 COVID-19 vaccine. Source: peripheral blood, taken 28 days after the second AZD1222 dose. CDR3 DNA: TGTGCCAGTAGTATAACAGGGCTGCTCACTGAAGCTTTCTTT. Protein product: CASSITGLLTEAFF.